This T cell receptor beta chain was captured in a study of blood T cell repertoires in COVID-19. Trimming at V came to 4 bases and at J to 5 bases, leaving 3 bases not matched to a gene. From germline, CDR1 is ENHRY and CDR2 SYGVKD. This CDR3 region has 15 residues. This table comes from immunoSEQ multiplex PCR, and its TCRdb copy is limited to in-frame clones, with some not included. This sample has some 340,000 clones, with 90% to 95% found just once. Sequencing was carried out using PBMCs or T cells enriched from blood (not recorded which). This TCR was sampled from a woman in her 30s who had been exposed to COVID-19. The rearrangement links TRBV10-3 to TRBJ1-6; 9 bases align to TRBD1. This chain's CDR3 is CAISVRDRDNSPLHF. CDR3 DNA: TGTGCCATCAGTGTAAGGGACAGGGATAATTCACCCCTCCACTTT.